This T cell receptor beta chain is from a study of regulatory T cells in long-lasting Graves disease. Time point described: newly diagnosed GD, antithyroid drugs for less than 3 months. PBMC RNA was the source of the TCR library. This clonotype was recorded a few times. For TCR beta, libraries came from iRepertoire HTBI primers and Arm-PCR of CDR3 regions. One entry per CDR3 protein, called by TCRdb with MiXCR from the multiplex PCR reads. The repertoire holds roughly 500,000 distinct CDR3 sequences, approximately 13% seen once, with about 10% in the top ten. The length of the CDR3 is 13 residues. Between the trimmed V and J ends, which lost 3 bases and 14 bases, there was a span of 20 bases. Germline V CDR1 and CDR2: DFQATT, SNEGSKA (reference sequence). This sample was shared with a second study, whose subject was T cells in Graves' hyperthyroidism and ophthalmopathy. That paper adds: Blood also contained most expanded thyroid clonotypes above 0.001.

The sample in question was peripheral blood mononuclear cells (PBMCs), obtained at new diagnosis, from a patient treated with antithyroid drugs. The rearrangement uses TRBV20-1 and TRBJ1-3, with TRBD1 as a possible D gene (5 bases). The clonotype originates from a man aged 30 to 45 with Graves disease. The CDR3 here is CSARALGLRPVYF. Written as DNA, the CDR3 is TGCAGTGCTAGGGCCCTGGGGCTCCGGCCCGTATATTTT.